One TCR beta chain is described in this entry. The antigen it binds to is not known. Base qualities are not provided; no much larger clone lies one nucleotide away. The time point tag for this specimen amounts to: baseline before first vaccination. The vaccinee samples were drawn from two UK trials, COV001 and COV002, one of which was a single-blind randomized controlled phase 2/3 trial testing AZD1222 (ChAdOx1 nCoV-19) in healthy adults. For TCRbeta chain sequencing, PBMC samples from trial participants were taken at day 0 and at day 28 after the second dose. The CDR3 measures 17 amino acids from cysteine to phenylalanine. Only CDR3 DNA remains: 51 bases, in frame from the first base. At the junction V is shortened by 5 bases and J by 4 bases, with 24 bases in between. For CDR1 and CDR2, the germline V gene (reference sequence) lists SEHNR and FQNEAQ. The CDR3 regions of human TCRbeta chains were subjected to immunosequencing. On the study's bioinformatics: Repertoire TCRs were checked for matches against a reference library of SARS-CoV-2-specific TCRs that had been generated using the MIRA antigen-specificity platform. Breadth was defined as the fraction of unique TCRs that were SARS-CoV-2-associated, and depth was defined as the fraction of total T cells that were SARS-CoV-2-associated. Using the MIRA data, each spike-specific TCR was mapped to the spike region that the TCR reacts to and placed in a CD4 or CD8 class. Log10-transformed breadth and depth values were compared by one-way ANOVA with Sidak's multiple comparisons tests. Not all clones reach the TCRdb copy of this immuneACCESS table, which keeps in-frame sequences only. Checked studies attribute under half of the gap to unresolved V genes and leave the rest unexplained. V and J calls and clone size are copied from that table; D and trimming were computed from the DNA. The sample contains more than 95,000 clones, more than 75% of them found a single time. Around 7.5% of the sample comes from the top ten.

These data come from a study of T cell responses to AZD1222 COVID-19 vaccine (dated by TCRdb to the early 2020s). Some background on the complete study: AZD1222 recipients given second doses at about 4 weeks or at about 12 weeks were pooled, since spike-specific TCR depth and breadth were not found to differ between the two schedules. A total of over 230 trial participants underwent TCR sequencing, of whom 200 to 220 received two doses of AZD1222 and about 25 received two doses of the MenACWY control vaccine. Trial participants were enrolled by age into 18-55, 56-69 and 70-plus year subgroups, with about 150, 28 and 57 TCR-sequenced participants respectively. Overall results and qualifications from the work: Participants were mostly white British and included more females than males, and it was suggested by the authors that clonal diversity may have been underestimated. Because no samples from the day 14 peak response were available, repertoires could be characterized only after the peak T cell response. Conclusions about previously exposed vaccinees are limited because only a handful of AZD1222 recipients were SARS-CoV-2 seropositive at baseline. The vaccine-associated CD4 TCRs covered the entire spike protein, and the dominant responses fell in regions 160-218 and 743-854. The 56-69-year group was small, and its depth increase did not reach significance, likely because of low power. A significant rise in spike-specific TCR breadth and depth was observed after two AZD1222 doses relative to day 0 and relative to MenACWY recipients. Nearly half of unique spike-specific TCRs reportedly recognized epitopes outside regions mutated in the B.1.351 and B.1.1.7 variants.

The chain links TRBV7-9 with TRBJ2-7; the D call is tentative, TRBD1 or TRBD2, as each matches 5 bases. The clonotype was recovered from an adult in good health. Sequencing used peripheral blood, obtained on day 0 of AZD1222 vaccination. The DNA is as follows: TGTGCCAGCAGCGGGGGTAGGGTCGAAACACTTAGTTACGAGCAGTACTTC. Translation gives CASSGGRVETLSYEQYF.